Shown below are 20 T cell receptor beta chains from a single sample sequenced in a study of T cells in women clearing cervical HPV infection. Only in-frame clones appear in the TCRdb table, and some are missing; sequencing was by immunoSEQ multiplex PCR. This sample's clone table lists around 35,000 clones. Source material: blood buffy coat. The receptors originated from a woman aged 18 to 75 with a cervical HPV16 infection that either progressed to CIN3+ or cleared (not recorded which).

Regarding this clone: The DNA ends 3 residues before the CDR3 does, and the rest of the CDR3 is filled in from the germline J gene. This chain links TRBV19 with TRBJ2-3, with D possibly being TRBD2 (5 bases). Germline loops: CDR1 LNHDA, CDR2 SQIVND (reference sequence). This CDR3 is built from 14 residues. The chain's CDR3 is CASSIEAGRETQYF. CDR3 bases read: TGTGCCAGTAGTATAGAGGCGGGCCGAGAGACG.

On this clone itself: The read ends 3 residues shy of where the CDR3 ends; the end is completed using the germline J gene. The rearrangement uses TRBV5-4 and TRBJ1-6, with 10 bases lining up with TRBD1. The junction had 5 bases not matched to a gene; V was cut back by 4 bases and J by 10 bases. Germline-derived CDR1 and CDR2 are SGHNT and YYREEE (reference sequence). The CDR3 has 14 residues. The CDR3 bases that were read are TGTGCCAGCAGCCAAACGACAGGGGGCTCACCC. This codes for CASSQTTGGSP. The whole CDR3 region reads CASSQTTGGSPLHF.

Details on this clone: The DNA ends 3 residues before the CDR3 does, and the rest of the CDR3 is filled in from the germline J gene. The chain uses TRBV2 and TRBJ2-3, with unresolved D. Trimming took off 7 bases at V and 1 base at J, with 21 bases between the two ends. The CDR3 runs 17 residues. Germline CDR1 and CDR2: SNHLY and FYNNEI. The CDR3 loop is CASNLQLSKWGTDTQYF. The CDR3 bases that were read are TGTGCCAGCAATTTACAGCTATCCAAATGGGGCACAGATACG.

Comment on this clone: The CDR3 end lies 3 residues beyond the end of the read and is filled in from the germline J gene. The rearrangement uses TRBV5-1 and TRBJ2-5; D is unresolved. The CDR3 length is 12 residues. CDR1 SGHRS and CDR2 YFSETQ come from the germline V gene. The V gene lost 4 bases and the J gene lost 0 bases, with 4 bases spanning the gap. The covered CDR3 bases are TGCGCCAGCAGCCCGTACCAAGAGACC. Protein: CASSPYQET. The CDR3 as a whole reads CASSPYQETQYF. Full variable domain (remainder filled in from reference TRBV5-1 and TRBJ2-5): KAGVTQTPRYLIKTRGQQVTLSCSPISGHRSVSWYQQTPGQGLQFLFEYFSETQRNKGNFPGRFSGRQFSNSRSEMNVSTLELGDSALYLCASSPYQETQYFGPGTRLLVL.

A note on this clone: The read falls 3 residues short of the CDR3 end, and the missing part is taken from the germline J gene. J is TRBJ1-2 and V is TRBV18; perhaps TRBD1 as D (6 bases). This CDR3 contains 15 residues. Germline-derived CDR1 and CDR2 are KGHSH and LQKENI. CDR3 bases read: TGTGCCAGCTCACCATATCGGGACACCAACAATGAC. Translating it yields CASSPYRDTNND. The whole CDR3 reads CASSPYRDTNNDYTF.

Details on this clone: The missing CDR3 end, 3 residues past where the read stops, is filled in from the germline J gene. The rearrangement joins TRBV2 to TRBJ2-3, with D perhaps TRBD1 (5 bases). The germline gives CDR1 SNHLY, CDR2 FYNNEI. Trimming pared 8 bases from V and 3 bases from J, leaving 15 bases between. The CDR3 contains 14 residues. Here the CDR3 reads CASYDRTPTDTQYF. The sequenced part of the CDR3 DNA is TGTGCCAGCTACGATAGGACACCGACAGATACG.

In the case of this clone: The DNA ends 3 residues before the CDR3 does, and the rest of the CDR3 is filled in from the germline J gene. The chain uses TRBV5-1 and TRBJ2-1, with 8 bases matching TRBD2. The CDR3 runs to 16 residues. Germline V gene sequence: CDR1 SGHRS, CDR2 YFSETQ. The trim removed 0 bases at V and 6 bases at J, leaving 8 bases unmatched. The covered CDR3 bases are TGCGCCAGCAGCTTGGGCCCCAGCGGGGGTCTCAATGAG. This codes for CASSLGPSGGLNE. The full CDR3 protein reads CASSLGPSGGLNEQFF.

Regarding this clone: Read sequence stops 3 residues before the CDR3 end, and the germline J gene provides the missing end. V usage is TRBV23-1 and J usage is TRBJ1-2, with a weak D call TRBD1 (5 bases). TRBV23-1 is identified as an open reading frame with a role that is uncertain. The CDR3 has 14 residues. V lost 0 bases and J lost 4, with 9 bases in between. CDR3 DNA (partial): TGCGCCAGCAGTCAATCGGTCCAGGGCTATGGC. It specifies CASSQSVQGYG. From start to end, the CDR3 is CASSQSVQGYGYTF.

Remarks on this clone: The CDR3 goes on 3 residues after the read ends, and that part is filled in from the germline J gene. The genes are TRBV2 and TRBJ2-2, with D unresolved. The CDR3 totals 15 residues. V was shortened by 4 bases and J by 6 bases, with 15 bases between the two germline ends. CDR1 and CDR2 from the germline V gene are SNHLY and FYNNEI. The CDR3 bases that were read are TGTGCCAGCAGTGTAGAAGTGGTTACTGCCGGGGAG. Translating gives CASSVEVVTAGE. The CDR3 reads in full as CASSVEVVTAGELFF.

Comment on this clone: The read terminates 3 residues ahead of where the CDR3 ends, so the germline J gene completes it. This sample includes further DNA sequences coding for the same CDR3. This chain connects TRBV7-3 to TRBJ1-3; D uncertain. V was trimmed by 2 bases and J by 1 base, leaving 6 bases between them. CDR3 length equals 14 residues. Germline V gene data show CDR1 as SGHTA and CDR2 as FQGTGA. The CDR3 DNA, read in part, is TGTGCCAGCAGCTTACAGGCGTCTGGAAACACC. It translates to CASSLQASGNT. The whole CDR3 protein is CASSLQASGNTIYF.

As concerns this clone: The read halts 3 residues ahead of the CDR3 end, with the missing end drawn from the germline J gene. The chain joins TRBV7-3 to TRBJ2-3, with TRBD1 identical over 7 bases. The CDR3 spans 15 residues. In germline, CDR1 is SGHTA, CDR2 FQGTGA. J lost 1 base, V lost 5 bases, and 6 bases had no gene match. This CDR3 is CASSETGSGTDTQYF. The part of the CDR3 DNA that was read is TGTGCCAGCAGCGAGACAGGGTCTGGCACAGATACG. The whole variable domain, remainder taken from reference TRBV7-3 and TRBJ2-3, is GAGVSQTPSNKVTEKGKYVELRCDPISGHTALYWYRQSLGQGPEFLIYFQGTGAADDSGLPNDRFFAVRPEGSVSTLKIQRTERGDSAVYLCASSETGSGTDTQYFGPGTRLTVL.

With regard to this clone: Read sequence stops 3 residues before the CDR3 end, and the germline J gene provides the missing end. V gene TRBV5-1 combines with J gene TRBJ1-2; tentative D call: TRBD1 (5 bases). Looked up from germline, CDR1 is SGHRS and CDR2 is YFSETQ. The CDR3 covers 14 residues. V was cut by 4 bases and J by 7 bases, with 17 bases left in between. CDR3 sequence: CASSLPAGGGGYTF. The CDR3 DNA, read in part, is TGCGCCAGCAGCCTCCCCGCCGGCGGGGGTGGC.

Of note for this clone: The read comes to an end 3 residues before the CDR3 does, leaving the germline J gene to fill in the end. The chain uses TRBV7-9 and TRBJ1-2, with a possible D match to TRBD1 (6 bases). The CDR3 covers 14 residues. V was cut by 1 base and J by 3 bases, with 9 bases left in between. Per germline, CDR1 SEHNR and CDR2 FQNEAQ (reference sequence). The CDR3: CASSLETGYYGYTF. Incomplete CDR3 DNA: TGTGCCAGCAGCTTAGAAACAGGGTACTATGGC.

Concerning this clone itself: The sequence runs out 3 residues before the end of the CDR3; the remainder is reconstructed from the germline J gene. Other DNA sequences in the sample encode the same CDR3. This chain joins TRBV5-1 and TRBJ2-5; 13 nucleotides line up with TRBD2. V lost 3 bases to trimming and J lost 4 bases; unmatched junction nucleotides: 6. Germline lookup yields CDR1 SGHRS and CDR2 YFSETQ. The CDR3 runs to 16 residues. The sequenced part of the CDR3 DNA is TGCGCCAGCAGCTCCGGACTAGCGGGAGTTAGAGAGACC. Translation: CASSSGLAGVRET. The whole CDR3 protein reads CASSSGLAGVRETQYF.

With regard to this clone: The CDR3 end falls 3 residues outside the read, so it is completed with the germline J gene. The genes are TRBV11-3 and TRBJ2-5; D possibly corresponds to TRBD1 (5 bases). The CDR3 sequence is 13 residues long. In germline, CDR1 is SGHNT, CDR2 YENEEA. Trimming removed 1 base from V and 3 bases from J, with 6 bases in between. CDR3 DNA (partial): TGTGCCAGCAGCTTAGTAGGGGAAGAGACC. This sequence encodes CASSLVGEET. The whole CDR3 sequence is CASSLVGEETQYF. Supplemented by reference TRBV11-3 and TRBJ2-5, the full variable domain reads EAGVVQSPRYKIIEKKQPVAFWCNPISGHNTLYWYLQNLGQGPELLIRYENEEAVDDSQLPKDRFSAERLKGVDSTLKIQPAELGDSAVYLCASSLVGEETQYFGPGTRLLVL.

A note on this clone: Read sequence stops 3 residues before the CDR3 end, and the germline J gene provides the missing end. The chain employs TRBV20-1 and TRBJ2-5; the D is unclear. Trimming removed 2 bases from V and 5 bases from J, with 6 bases in between. The germline V gene has CDR1 DFQATT and CDR2 SNEGSKA (reference sequence). The CDR3 loop spans 11 amino acids. The CDR3 bases that were read are TGCAGTGCTAGATACGGGGAGACC. Its translation: CSARYGET. The entire CDR3 protein reads CSARYGETQYF.

Note on this clone: The read finishes 3 residues shy of the CDR3 end, and the germline J gene is used to complete it. The V and J genes are TRBV10-1 and TRBJ2-7; 9 bases line up with TRBD1. The J segment lost 6 bases and the V segment lost 2 bases, leaving 8 bases of the junction unmatched. Germline V CDR1 and CDR2: WNHNN, SYGVQD (reference sequence). The CDR3 length is 15 residues. CDR3: CASSEMKGQGSEQYF. The CDR3 DNA, read in part, is TGCGCCAGCAGTGAGATGAAAGGACAGGGGAGCGAG.

About this clone: Read data end 3 residues before the CDR3 end; the end is taken from the germline J gene. V usage is TRBV5-6 and J usage is TRBJ2-7; TRBD2 matches at 7 bases. V lost 1 base, J lost 1 base, and 2 bases stayed unmatched. The germline V gene encodes CDR1 SGHDT and CDR2 YYEEEE. The CDR3 is made up of 14 amino acids. The CDR3 DNA, read in part, is TGTGCCAGCAGCTTGAGGCGGGGGTCCTACGAG. Translated: CASSLRRGSYE. From start to end, the CDR3 is CASSLRRGSYEQYF.

Concerning this clone: The CDR3 end is not reached by the read, which stops 3 residues before it; the germline J gene fills it in. The chain has TRBV2 and TRBJ2-5; unclear D gene. This CDR3 is 14 amino acids long. V gave up 5 bases and J gave up 0 bases, with 10 bases separating them. Germline V gene sequence: CDR1 SNHLY, CDR2 FYNNEI. The DNA read from the CDR3 is TGTGCCAGCAGTACTTGGTTGGACCAAGAGACC. It specifies CASSTWLDQET. The full CDR3 is CASSTWLDQETQYF.

On this clone: The read comes to an end 3 residues before the CDR3 does, leaving the germline J gene to fill in the end. The V call is TRBV7-2, the J call TRBJ2-7; a weak D match, TRBD2 (7 bases). The length of the CDR3 is 11 residues. CDR1 and CDR2 (germline): SGHTA, FQGNSA. Trimming took off 5 bases at V and 6 bases at J, with 8 bases between the two ends. CDR3 sequence reads: CASSRGGEQYF. The part of the CDR3 DNA that was read is TGTGCCAGCAGCAGGGGGGGCGAG.